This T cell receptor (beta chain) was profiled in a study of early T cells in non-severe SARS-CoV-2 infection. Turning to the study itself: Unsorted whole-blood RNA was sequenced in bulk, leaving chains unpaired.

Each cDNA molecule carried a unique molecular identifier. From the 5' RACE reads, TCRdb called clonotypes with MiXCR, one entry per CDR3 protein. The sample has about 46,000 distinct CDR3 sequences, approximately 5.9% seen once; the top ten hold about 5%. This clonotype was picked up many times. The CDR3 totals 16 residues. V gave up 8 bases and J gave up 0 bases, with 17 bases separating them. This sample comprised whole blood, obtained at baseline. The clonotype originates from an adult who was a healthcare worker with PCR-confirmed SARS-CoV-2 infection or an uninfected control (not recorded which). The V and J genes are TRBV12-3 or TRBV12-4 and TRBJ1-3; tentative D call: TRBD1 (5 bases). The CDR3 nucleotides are TGTGCCAGCGGTACGCCAGGGCAACTCTCTGGAAACACCATATATTTT. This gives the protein CASGTPGQLSGNTIYF.